These T cell receptor beta chains were read from a single sample in a study of blood T cells in healthy people across ages. TCRdb passed the 5' RACE reads through MiXCR, listing each CDR3 protein once. The data show fewer than 650,000 distinct CDR3 sequences, around 27% seen once. The data were also submitted as part of a second study, on T cells of mothers and their children.

The sequenced sample consisted of blood. The receptors shown here come from a boy between 2 and 15 years old in good health. Both conserved end residues are part of each CDR3. Fields, in order: V gene, J gene, clone size, D gene, CDR3 length, CDR3 DNA, CDR3 protein. The D gene is left open where the match is weak. Clone sizes are given selectively: once, few, many, or a class where the clone is expanded.

V gene: TRBV11-2; J gene: TRBJ2-7; clone size: .; D gene: .; CDR3 length: 16; CDR3 DNA: TGTGCCAGCAGCCCGCTAAGGGGGGGGAACTCGTACGAGCAGTACTTC; CDR3 protein: CASSPLRGGNSYEQYF
V gene: TRBV29-1; J gene: TRBJ1-2; clone size: few; D gene: .; CDR3 length: 13; CDR3 DNA: TGCAGCGTCGAAGGAGGGGATTTGAGTGGCTACACCTTC; CDR3 protein: CSVEGGDLSGYTF
V gene: TRBV29-1; J gene: TRBJ1-1; clone size: few; D gene: .; CDR3 length: 12; CDR3 DNA: TGCAGCGCCCAGGGGTTGAACACTGAAGCTTTCTTT; CDR3 protein: CSAQGLNTEAFF
V gene: TRBV9; J gene: TRBJ2-2; clone size: few; D gene: TRBD1; CDR3 length: 15; CDR3 DNA: TGTGCCAGCAGCGTAGCGGGACAGGCCTTTCGGGAGCTGCTTTTT; CDR3 protein: CASSVAGQAFRELLF
V gene: TRBV12-3/TRBV12-4; J gene: TRBJ1-1; clone size: .; D gene: .; CDR3 length: 16; CDR3 DNA: TGTGCCAGCAGTTTAGCGGATCGGGGACCGAACACTGAAGCTTTCTTT; CDR3 protein: CASSLADRGPNTEAFF
V gene: TRBV6-2/TRBV6-3; J gene: TRBJ2-2; clone size: .; D gene: .; CDR3 length: 14; CDR3 DNA: TGTGCCAGCAGTTACTTCACGAACACCGGGGAGCTGTTTTTT; CDR3 protein: CASSYFTNTGELFF
V gene: TRBV3-1; J gene: TRBJ1-4; clone size: few; D gene: .; CDR3 length: 16; CDR3 DNA: TGTGCCAGCAGCCAAGGCAGGCCTGCAACTAATGAAAAACTGTTTTTT; CDR3 protein: CASSQGRPATNEKLFF
V gene: TRBV5-1; J gene: TRBJ1-1; clone size: .; D gene: .; CDR3 length: 17; CDR3 DNA: TGCGCCAGCAGCCCGGACCCTTACGAAGGGATGAACACTGAAGCTTTCTTT; CDR3 protein: CASSPDPYEGMNTEAFF
V gene: TRBV9; J gene: TRBJ2-7; clone size: .; D gene: .; CDR3 length: 13; CDR3 DNA: TGTGCCAGCAGCGCCCTTACGGGGAGCGAGCAGTACTTC; CDR3 protein: CASSALTGSEQYF
V gene: TRBV5-1; J gene: TRBJ1-4; clone size: many; D gene: .; CDR3 length: 15; CDR3 DNA: TGCGCCAGCAGCTTGGAGGACCGTGTTAATGAAAAACTGTTTTTT; CDR3 protein: CASSLEDRVNEKLFF
V gene: TRBV12-3/TRBV12-4; J gene: TRBJ1-1; clone size: many; D gene: TRBD1; CDR3 length: 14; CDR3 DNA: TGTGCCAGCAGTTTCTCAGGGGGTAACACTGAAGCTTTCTTT; CDR3 protein: CASSFSGGNTEAFF
V gene: TRBV18; J gene: TRBJ2-7; clone size: .; D gene: .; CDR3 length: 17; CDR3 DNA: TGTGCCAGCTCACCACCGCGCCTTCGAGGGGGGTACCACGAGCAGTACTTC; CDR3 protein: CASSPPRLRGGYHEQYF
V gene: TRBV12-3/TRBV12-4; J gene: TRBJ2-7; clone size: few; D gene: TRBD1; CDR3 length: 14; CDR3 DNA: TGTGCCAGCAGTTTCGGACAGGGAATCCACGAGCAGTACTTC; CDR3 protein: CASSFGQGIHEQYF
V gene: TRBV12-3/TRBV12-4; J gene: TRBJ2-7; clone size: few; D gene: .; CDR3 length: 11; CDR3 DNA: TGTGCCAGCAGTTTGAGAGTGGTGCAGTACTTC; CDR3 protein: CASSLRVVQYF
V gene: TRBV7-9; J gene: TRBJ2-5; clone size: .; D gene: TRBD2; CDR3 length: 16; CDR3 DNA: TGTGCCAGCAGCAGTCATCCGGGACTAAGCCAAGAGACCCAGTACTTC; CDR3 protein: CASSSHPGLSQETQYF
V gene: TRBV27; J gene: TRBJ2-5; clone size: .; D gene: .; CDR3 length: 17; CDR3 DNA: TGTGCCAGCAGCTCACGGCGAGGGGTCATGGTGGAGGAGACCCAGTACTTC; CDR3 protein: CASSSRRGVMVEETQYF
V gene: TRBV7-9; J gene: TRBJ2-6; clone size: .; D gene: .; CDR3 length: 18; CDR3 DNA: TGTGCCAGCAGCTTAGCGTTGGGGGGAAGACTCGGGGCCAACGTCCTGACTTTC; CDR3 protein: CASSLALGGRLGANVLTF
V gene: TRBV19; J gene: TRBJ2-1; clone size: few; D gene: TRBD2; CDR3 length: 14; CDR3 DNA: TGTGCCAGTAGATGGGCTAGCGGGAGCGATGAGCAGTTCTTC; CDR3 protein: CASRWASGSDEQFF
V gene: TRBV29-1; J gene: TRBJ2-1; clone size: .; D gene: .; CDR3 length: 16; CDR3 DNA: TGCAGCGTTCCAGCAACCGGGACCCAGAGTCCCAATGAGCAGTTCTTC; CDR3 protein: CSVPATGTQSPNEQFF
V gene: TRBV7-2; J gene: TRBJ2-5; clone size: many; D gene: .; CDR3 length: 14; CDR3 DNA: TGTGCCAGCAGCGCCGTCGGGGCTAAAGAGACCCAGTACTTC; CDR3 protein: CASSAVGAKETQYF
V gene: TRBV29-1; J gene: TRBJ2-7; clone size: few; D gene: .; CDR3 length: 13; CDR3 DNA: TGCAGCGTTGAAGAGCCATTCTCCTACGAGCAGTACTTC; CDR3 protein: CSVEEPFSYEQYF
V gene: TRBV15; J gene: TRBJ2-3; clone size: .; D gene: TRBD1; CDR3 length: 15; CDR3 DNA: TGTGCCACCAGCGCCCGGGACAGGGGGCCAGATACGCAGTATTTT; CDR3 protein: CATSARDRGPDTQYF
V gene: TRBV5-1; J gene: TRBJ2-3; clone size: .; D gene: .; CDR3 length: 16; CDR3 DNA: TGCGCCAGCAGCTTAGGCGTTATGAGGGGCACAGATACGCAGTATTTT; CDR3 protein: CASSLGVMRGTDTQYF
V gene: TRBV29-1; J gene: TRBJ1-2; clone size: .; D gene: TRBD1; CDR3 length: 11; CDR3 DNA: TGCAGCGTTGCGGACAGGGACGGCTACACCTTC; CDR3 protein: CSVADRDGYTF